A single T cell receptor beta chain is shown here with its context. This clonotype was seen ten or more times. Which antigen it targets is not known. No clone much larger than this one lies a single base away; base qualities are absent. This sample is drawn from a study of neurological immune-mediated disorders (dated by TCRdb to between 2017 and 2020). About the full investigation: The study compared peripheral blood TCR-beta repertoires of HTLV-I-associated myelopathy (HAM/TSP) patients, multiple sclerosis patients and healthy controls using UMI-based sequencing. Longitudinal samples, technical triplicates and paired sorted CD4+ and CD8+ T-cell subsets, alongside PBMC samples, were included among the approximately 98 TCR-beta libraries. Of the approximately 66 subjects in the cohort, some 15 were HAM/TSP patients, roughly 34 were multiple sclerosis patients, and 20 were healthy controls.

cDNA was synthesized by template-switch 5'RACE using a primer with a 10-nucleotide random unique molecular identifier that tagged each TCR transcript. Over 190 million TCR-beta sequences, covering 15-18 subjects, were produced in each sequencing run. The RNeasy kit was used to extract total RNA. The KAPA Real-time Library Amplification kit was used to amplify TCR-beta VDJ regions with primers targeting the TCR constant region and the 5'RACE anchor. A first PCR added sample indexes and Illumina adaptors, after which a second PCR increased the library yield. The roughly 650 bp TCR product was size-selected on a 2% E-gel SizeSelection system after Ampure bead purification. Before pooling, library quality was assessed on a Bioanalyzer, concentration was determined with Qubit, and library quantification was performed with the Kapa Library Quantification kit. Paired-end 2 x 150 bp sequencing of the libraries was performed on an Illumina HiSeq 2500. To increase sequence diversity, 25-30% phiX was spiked into each library pool. The paper's data handling went like this. Quality-filtered reads were processed with the UMI-based MiGEC pipeline, and over 80% of raw TCR sequences were removed by the MiGEC pipeline during error correction. IMGT germline references were used for aligning VDJ genes, and each clonotype was defined as a unique CDR3 amino acid sequence together with its V-J genes. Clonal expansion, Shannon diversity and CDR3 relatedness were evaluated with VDJtools (CalcPairwiseDistances, ClusterSamples), while phylogenetic trees were built in CLCbio workbench. A clone was classed as expanded if it had 8 or more unique UMIs, a cutoff based on coefficient-of-variation modelling across technical triplicates. In TCRdb, the public reads were trimmed at Q25 with fastp and aligned with MiXCR, with productive beta chains retained. Identical CDR3 proteins give one entry, which carries the most common genes and DNA. The V and J calls were not made by the authors but by TCRdb's processing. Across this sample there are fewer than 50,000 distinct CDR3 sequences, with roughly 14% seen only once. Of the sample, approximately 3.5% falls within the top ten clones.

The junction carries 7 bases between V and J, which are trimmed by 1 base and 4 bases respectively. Its CDR3 holds 14 amino acids, cysteine through phenylalanine. The DNA shown is the 42-base CDR3, in frame from base 1. For CDR1 and CDR2, the germline V gene (reference sequence) lists LNHNV and YYDKDF. Overall study outcomes, separate from this receptor: No identical CDR3 amino acid sequences were found to be shared among expanded clones across subjects, suggesting that TCR-beta repertoires were private in all groups. TCR clonal expansion was greatest in HAM/TSP patients and smallest in MS patients, who ranked below even healthy controls.

For the sorted-subset TCR libraries, the starting material was about 920,000 sorted CD4+ or CD8+ T cells. Peripheral blood was subjected to Ficoll-Hypaque density gradient centrifugation to isolate PBMCs, which were then cryopreserved in liquid nitrogen. Paired sorted CD4+ and CD8+ subsets came from healthy controls, HAM/TSP patients and MS patients. The chain is assembled from TRBV15 and TRBJ2-2; the D gene is perhaps TRBD2, on 5 matching bases. The receptor's source is a woman aged 55-75 years with HTLV-1-associated myelopathy (HAM/TSP). The specimen sequenced was CD4+ T cells from blood. The CDR3 corresponds to CATSRARGTGELFF. The bases are TGTGCCACCAGCAGAGCCCGGGGCACCGGGGAGCTGTTTTTT.